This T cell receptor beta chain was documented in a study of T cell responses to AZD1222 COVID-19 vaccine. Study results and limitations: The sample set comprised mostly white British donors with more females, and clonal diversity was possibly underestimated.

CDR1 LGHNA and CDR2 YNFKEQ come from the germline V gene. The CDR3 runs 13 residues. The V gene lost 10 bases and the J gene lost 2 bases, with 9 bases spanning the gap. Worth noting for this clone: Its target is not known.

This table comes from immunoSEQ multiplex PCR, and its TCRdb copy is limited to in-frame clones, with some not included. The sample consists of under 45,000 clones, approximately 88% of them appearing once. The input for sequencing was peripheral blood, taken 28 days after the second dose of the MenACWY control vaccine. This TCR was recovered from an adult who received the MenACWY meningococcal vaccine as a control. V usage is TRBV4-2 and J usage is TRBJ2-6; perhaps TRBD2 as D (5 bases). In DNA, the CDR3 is TGTGCCACACGGGGAGCTGGGGCCAACGTCCTGACTTTC. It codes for CATRGAGANVLTF.